The 16 T cell receptor beta chains below come from one sample, sequenced in a study of blood T cell repertoires in COVID-19. TCRdb's table, derived via immunoSEQ multiplex PCR, lists solely in-frame clones and lacks some. The sample lists about 180,000 clones, over 75% seen once, with 2% to 3% in the top ten. The specimen was peripheral blood. Receptors were obtained from a man aged 35 to 55 with active or convalescent COVID-19.

This chain connects TRBV18 to TRBJ2-3; 9 bases are a match to TRBD2. The V gene end was trimmed by 4 bases and the J gene end by 2 bases; junction bases not matched to a gene: 7. Germline V gene data show CDR1 as KGHSH and CDR2 as LQKENI. The CDR3 sequence is 16 residues long. CDR3 sequence reads: CASSRAGGGVTDTQYF. The CDR3 DNA reads as TGTGCCAGCTCACGAGCGGGGGGAGGTGTCACAGATACGCAGTATTTT.

The chain joins TRBV28 to TRBJ2-7, with D possibly being TRBD2 (5 bases). This CDR3 spans 16 amino acids. The V gene lost 5 bases and the J gene lost 5 bases, with 22 bases spanning the gap. Germline V CDR1 and CDR2: MDHEN, SYDVKM. As DNA, the CDR3 is TGTGCCAGCAGTCACACTCTACTGGCGGAGGTCGACGAGCAGTACTTC. Translated, it gives CASSHTLLAEVDEQYF.

V is TRBV18 and J is TRBJ1-1, with a tentative D call TRBD1 (5 bases). Germline CDR1 reads KGHSH; CDR2 reads LQKENI. V lost 3 bases and J lost 1, with 9 bases in between. The CDR3 runs to 14 residues. DNA of the CDR3: TGTGCCAGCTCACCTAGGACACCGAACACTGAAGCTTTCTTT. This encodes CASSPRTPNTEAFF.

This clone was observed once. J is TRBJ1-1 and V is TRBV15; a weak D match, TRBD1 (5 bases). Trimming took 1 base from V and 0 from J, leaving 9 bases between them. Per germline, CDR1 LNHNV and CDR2 YYDKDF (reference sequence). The CDR3 contains 15 residues. The CDR3 DNA follows: TGTGCCACCAGCAGAGTAGACAGAATGAACACTGAAGCTTTCTTT. Translated, it gives CATSRVDRMNTEAFF.

This clone was found a few times. The chain couples TRBV30 to TRBJ1-2; 12 bases map to TRBD1. V trimming: 2 bases; J trimming: 5 bases; junction bases outside the gene matches: 9. Germline-derived CDR1 and CDR2 are GTSNPN and SVGIG (reference sequence). The CDR3 is made up of 16 amino acids. The CDR3 region has the DNA TGTGCCTGGAGTACACTACCGGGACAGGGGGCTTATGGCTACACCTTC. It yields the protein CAWSTLPGQGAYGYTF.

The CDR3, as DNA: TGTGCCAGCACCAGGGTGAACTATGGCTACACCTTC. Its protein product is CASTRVNYGYTF. The chain uses TRBV2 and TRBJ1-2; D might be TRBD1 (5 bases). The V gene's germline CDR1 is SNHLY and CDR2 FYNNEI. The CDR3 is made up of 12 amino acids. Trimming shortened V by 7 bases and J by 2 bases, and 8 bases separated the two germline ends.

J is TRBJ1-6 and V is TRBV3-1 (or the pseudogene TRBV3-2); D is perhaps TRBD1 (5 bases). The germline gives CDR1 LGHDT, CDR2 YNNKEL (reference sequence). Trimming cost V 1 base and J 10 bases, with 11 bases left between them. This CDR3 region has 14 residues. Here the CDR3 reads CASSQVQGGSPLHF. The CDR3 DNA is TGTGCCAGCAGCCAAGTCCAGGGAGGGTCACCCCTCCACTTT.

The CDR3 loop reads CASSLLASTGELFF. CDR3 sequence (DNA): TGTGCCAGCAGCTTACTTGCGAGCACCGGGGAGCTGTTTTTT. The chain carries TRBV7-2 and TRBJ2-2, with no clear D. Per germline, CDR1 SGHTA and CDR2 FQGNSA. This CDR3 has 14 residues. V lost 2 bases to trimming and J lost 4 bases, with 8 bases between them.

The V and J genes are TRBV5-1 and TRBJ2-1; 12 bases align to TRBD2. The V gene end was trimmed by 4 bases and the J gene end by 15 bases; junction bases not matched to a gene: 14. Looked up from germline, CDR1 is SGHRS and CDR2 is YFSETQ. The CDR3 spans 15 residues. CDR3 sequence: CASSPSGGANTEGFF. The CDR3 DNA is TGCGCCAGCAGCCCTAGCGGGGGGGCCAACACCGAGGGGTTCTTC.

The chain recombines TRBV7-3 with TRBJ1-1, with 7 nucleotides matching TRBD1. There are 16 residues in the CDR3. V shed 5 bases and J 4 bases; nucleotides not matched to a gene: 13. Germline V gene data show CDR1 as SGHTA and CDR2 as FQGTGA. CDR3 DNA: TGTGCCAGCAGCCGATTACCCAATCGGACAGGCACTGAAGCTTTCTTT. Translating it yields CASSRLPNRTGTEAFF.

J is TRBJ2-7 and V is TRBV10-3; the match to TRBD1 covers 8 bases. Germline values: CDR1 ENHRY, CDR2 SYGVKD. J lost 0 bases, V lost 4 bases, and 2 bases had no gene match. The CDR3 contains 14 residues. CDR3 bases: TGTGCCATCAGTGCAGGGGGCCTCTCCTACGAGCAGTACTTC. This gives the protein CAISAGGLSYEQYF.

V is TRBV25-1 and J is TRBJ1-6, with TRBD1 matching 8 bases. The CDR3 contains 18 residues. V was clipped by 5 bases and J by 4 bases; unmatched bases: 13. CDR1 is MGHDK, CDR2 SYGVNS, per germline. The CDR3 region is CASSQAGTGGTYNSPLHF. CDR3 nucleotides: TGTGCCAGCAGTCAAGCCGGGACAGGTGGAACTTATAATTCACCCCTCCACTTT.

The genes are TRBV23-1 and TRBJ2-1; TRBD1 agrees at 9 bases. TRBV23-1 is an open reading frame, and its role is uncertain. Trimming cost V 7 bases and J 4 bases; bases outside gene matches: 8. The CDR3 is made up of 15 amino acids. In nucleotides, the CDR3 is TGCGCCAGCAACCAGGACAGGGGCGCGTACAATGAGCAGTTCTTC. This encodes CASNQDRGAYNEQFF.

The CDR3 DNA reads as TGTGCCGGACTAGAGATTGGAAACACCATATATTTT. Its protein product is CAGLEIGNTIYF. The chain combines TRBV2 with TRBJ1-3; D unclear. CDR3 length: 12 residues. V was clipped by 11 bases and J by 3 bases, with 11 bases between them. Per germline, CDR1 SNHLY and CDR2 FYNNEI.

The chain links TRBV6-5 to TRBJ1-1; 10 bases fit TRBD1. V was clipped by 4 bases and J by 5 bases; unmatched bases: 10. Germline V CDR1 and CDR2: MNHEY, SVGAGI. This CDR3 is built from 16 residues. The CDR3 protein is CASSSPDRGEQTEAFF. In nucleotides, the CDR3 is TGTGCCAGCAGTTCACCGGACAGGGGGGAACAAACTGAAGCTTTCTTT.

The rearrangement uses TRBV19 and TRBJ1-1; weak D call: TRBD1 (6 bases). The germline gives CDR1 LNHDA, CDR2 SQIVND (reference sequence). Trimming pared 10 bases from V and 0 bases from J, leaving 12 bases between. The CDR3 contains 13 residues. CDR3 nucleotides: TGTGCCACCAGCCGGGACATGAACACTGAAGCTTTCTTT. This gives the protein CATSRDMNTEAFF.